This T cell receptor beta chain was sequenced during a study of CD8 T cells in Susac syndrome. From germline, CDR1 is DFQATT and CDR2 SNEGSKA (reference sequence). The CDR3 runs to 14 residues. The V end was cut by 0 bases, the J end by 1 base, with 7 bases between. Study results and limitations: Acknowledgment was made by the study that its TCR sequencing and HLA analysis involved a relatively small number of individuals. In Susac syndrome, CD4+ T cell repertoires lacked any clonal expansion.

Random-hexamer reverse transcription was applied to about 0.45 to 1 ug RNA. With immunoSEQ multiplex PCR, TCR beta CDR3 was amplified across 54 Vbeta and 13 Jbeta. TCRdb ran MiXCR on the immunoSEQ multiplex PCR reads and lists one entry per CDR3 protein. Here the sample spans 140,000 to 150,000 distinct CDR3 sequences, about 94% being singletons. About this clonotype: Its target is unknown.

Patients with Susac syndrome met the recently defined diagnostic criteria for definite or probable disease. The sequence was collected from a human donor with Susac syndrome. The J gene is TRBJ2-4, the V gene TRBV20-1; perhaps TRBD1 as D (6 bases). Source material: CD4+ T cells from PBMCs. The CDR3 loop reads CSARDTGAKNIQYF. Here the CDR3 DNA reads TGCAGTGCTAGAGATACAGGGGCCAAAAACATTCAGTACTTC.